Sequencing of this TCR beta chain was carried out in a study of T-cell reconstitution after alpha-beta-depleted transplantation in children. This clonotype showed up many times. The CDR3 is 13 residues long. Germline CDR1 and CDR2: DFQATT and SNEGSKA (reference sequence). V was clipped by 6 bases and J by 4 bases; unmatched bases: 5. Unique molecular identifiers tagged the TCRbeta library. TCRdb called the PCR reads again in MiXCR, with one record for every CDR3 protein. This sample has around 410,000 distinct CDR3 sequences, with roughly a tenth found just once. This TCR was recovered from a human donor who donated a stem cell graft to a child with acute myeloid leukemia. The chain links TRBV20-1 to TRBJ2-7; 11 nucleotides agree with TRBD1. The sequences come from PBMCs from the stem cell graft donor, collected from the stem cell graft. The DNA of the CDR3 is TGCAGTGCCCGGACAGGGGGCGGTTACGAGCAGTACTTC. This gives the protein CSARTGGGYEQYF.